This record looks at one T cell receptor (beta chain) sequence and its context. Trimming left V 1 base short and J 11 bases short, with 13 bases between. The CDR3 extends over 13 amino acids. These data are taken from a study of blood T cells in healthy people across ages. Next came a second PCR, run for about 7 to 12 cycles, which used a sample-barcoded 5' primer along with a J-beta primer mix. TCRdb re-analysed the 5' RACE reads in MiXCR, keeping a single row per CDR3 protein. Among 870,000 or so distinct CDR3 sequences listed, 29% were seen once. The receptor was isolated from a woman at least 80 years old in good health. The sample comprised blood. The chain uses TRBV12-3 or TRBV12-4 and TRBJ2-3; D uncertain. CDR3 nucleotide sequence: TGTGCCAGCAGTTTAGAGAGAGCAGATGTGCAGTATTTT. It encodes CASSLERADVQYF.